This T cell receptor beta chain was documented in a study of OX40 agonist ivuxolimab in advanced cancers. As for the study in general: Mean age approximately 55 years, range 23 to 79; around 80% male. Findings and limits, study-wide: Antigen specificity remained undetermined for the expanded peripheral T cells.

The CDR3 loop spans 14 amino acids. V lost 5 bases and J lost 7, with 15 bases in between. Germline loops: CDR1 SGHTA, CDR2 FQGNSA. Blood was sampled at baseline, cycle 4 day 1, and cycle 7 day 1. Points on this clone: Antigen: not known.

Repertoires were generated with immunoSEQ multiplex PCR, while TCRdb's copy carries only in-frame clones and drops some. The sample contains nearly 70,000 clones, over 75% of which appear only once. The V call is TRBV7-2, the J call TRBJ2-1; no definite D call. Sequenced here: CD4+ or CD8+ T cells sorted from blood, sampled in a trial of the OX40 agonist ivuxolimab. The clonotype was recovered from an adult with an advanced solid tumor such as melanoma, head and neck, liver or kidney cancer. In DNA form, the CDR3 reads TGTGCCAGCAGCGGCGGTGGTAGCCGGAATGAGCAGTTCTTC. The encoded protein is CASSGGGSRNEQFF.